A selection of T cell receptor beta chains follows, all from one sample in a study of T-cell memory formation after mild COVID-19. TCRdb redid the calling of the 5' RACE reads with MiXCR, one entry per CDR3 protein. The sample shows roughly 350,000 distinct CDR3 sequences, 28% of them seen only once. Sequencing used PBMCs or a T cell subset sorted from them (not recorded which). All receptors come from an adult woman who had mild COVID-19 (a few samples of this study predate the infection). Cell type and time point are not known. Both conserved end residues are part of each CDR3. The D gene is left open where the match is weak. Size values are once, few and many counts, or a class for expanded clones, and some rows have none.

.	.	TRBV29-1	TRBJ2-1	TGCAGCGTCGCCGGGATCCTACAGGGCTATGAGCAGTTCTTC	CSVAGILQGYEQFF
TRBD1	.	TRBV7-9	TRBJ1-1	TGTGCCAGCAGCTTATATGGGACAGGGTGGTCAAGCACTGAAGCTTTCTTT	CASSLYGTGWSSTEAFF
TRBD2	.	TRBV11-2	TRBJ2-1	TGTGCCAGCAGCACCGGACTAGCGGGGGCGCACTTTCATGGGCAGTTCTTC	CASSTGLAGAHFHGQFF
.	few	TRBV5-6	TRBJ1-5	TGTGCCAGCAGCTCGGCCGGGAATCAGCCCCAGCATTTT	CASSSAGNQPQHF
.	few	TRBV7-8	TRBJ2-7	TGTGCCAGCAGCTTAGATAGGGAGCAGTACTTC	CASSLDREQYF
.	.	TRBV7-2	TRBJ1-4	TGTGCCAGCAGCTCGGACAGCGAACGTAAAAAACTGTTTTTT	CASSSDSERKKLFF
.	few	TRBV4-3	TRBJ2-7	TGCGCCATCGCAGGGGGGGAGTACTTC	CAIAGGEYF
.	.	TRBV10-3	TRBJ1-6	TGTGCCATCAGTGCCCCTGCCTATAATTCACCCCTCCACTTT	CAISAPAYNSPLHF
.	few	TRBV5-1	TRBJ2-3	TGCGCCAGCAGCTTGGTCCAGCGTTCAGATACGCAGTATTTT	CASSLVQRSDTQYF
.	.	TRBV27	TRBJ1-5	TGTGCCAGCAGTCCATCACCTCTTAGAGATGTCAATCAGCCCCAGCATTTT	CASSPSPLRDVNQPQHF
TRBD1	.	TRBV7-9	TRBJ1-2	TGTGCCAGCAGCTTACCCCTCGACAGGGTGCCCCGGAGTGGCTACACCTTC	CASSLPLDRVPRSGYTF
TRBD2	.	TRBV7-9	TRBJ2-3	TGTGCCAGCAGCTTACGGCTAGCGGGGACTCTAACAGATACGCAGTATTTT	CASSLRLAGTLTDTQYF
.	.	TRBV5-1	TRBJ1-1	TGCGCCAGCAGCTTCTCGGGAAGAGGGAACACTGAAGCTTTCTTT	CASSFSGRGNTEAFF
.	.	TRBV4-1	TRBJ1-1	TGCGCCAGCAGCCAACCTTTCGGTGAGGTGAACACTGAAGCTTTCTTT	CASSQPFGEVNTEAFF
.	.	TRBV6-1	TRBJ2-1	TGTGCCAGCAGCCGGGACTCCCAGTTCTTC	CASSRDSQFF
.	many	TRBV7-9	TRBJ1-2	TGTGCCAGCAGCTCGCTGACAGCGAACACCTTC	CASSSLTANTF
.	once	TRBV14	TRBJ2-7	TGTGCCAGCAGACGACCGGAACGAGGTGAAGAGTACTTC	CASRRPERGEEYF
TRBD1	few	TRBV23-1	TRBJ1-3	TGCGCCAGCAGTCAGGGTACAGGGGAATATGGAAACACCATATATTTT	CASSQGTGEYGNTIYF
.	.	TRBV6-2/TRBV6-3	TRBJ2-2	TGTGCCAGCAGATCCGGGACTCTGAACACCGGGGAGCTGTTTTTT	CASRSGTLNTGELFF
TRBD2	few	TRBV11-3	TRBJ2-1	TGTGCCAGCAGCTTCACGGGAGGCGTCAATGAGCAGTTCTTC	CASSFTGGVNEQFF
.	.	TRBV12-3/TRBV12-4	TRBJ1-5	TGTGCCAGCAGTTTGGGGAAGTCCGGCAATCAGCCCCAGCATTTT	CASSLGKSGNQPQHF
.	.	TRBV21-1	TRBJ2-7	TGTGCCAGCAGCAAAGAGGGATCACCTGTCCACGAGCAGTACTTC	CASSKEGSPVHEQYF
.	few	TRBV7-9	TRBJ2-3	TGTGCCAGCAGGGGTGCGGGACCTAGCACAGATACGCAGTATTTT	CASRGAGPSTDTQYF
.	.	TRBV6-5	TRBJ2-7	TGTGCCAGCAGTACGGGGGCCTACGAGCAGTACTTC	CASSTGAYEQYF
.	few	TRBV7-2	TRBJ2-1	TGTGCCAGCAGCTTAGGAATTGAGCAGTTCTTC	CASSLGIEQFF
TRBD2	.	TRBV29-1	TRBJ2-7	TGCAGCGTTGGGGGAGGGTTCCCCGGCGAGCAGTACTTC	CSVGGGFPGEQYF
.	few	TRBV4-2	TRBJ1-2	TGTGCCAGCAGCCAAGGGGACCTCTCTAGCTATGGCTACACCTTC	CASSQGDLSSYGYTF
.	.	TRBV14	TRBJ1-1	TGTGCCAGCAGCCAAAATAGCTACGCTGAAGCTTTCTTT	CASSQNSYAEAFF
.	.	TRBV7-9	TRBJ2-1	TGTGCCAGCAGCCCCCCGGTCGACCGTCTCTTC	CASSPPVDRLF
.	.	TRBV6-1	TRBJ2-2	TGTGCCAGCATCAAAGAGGGGGGGTCCACCGGGGAGCTGTTTTTT	CASIKEGGSTGELFF
.	few	TRBV29-1	TRBJ2-3	TGCAGCGTTGCAGGTTTCGAGGGTCCTAGCAGTGGTGCAGATACGCAGTATTTT	CSVAGFEGPSSGADTQYF
.	once	TRBV6-5	TRBJ2-7	TGTGCCAGCATCGGGGGCGAAAGCTCCTACGAGCAGTACTTC	CASIGGESSYEQYF
TRBD2	.	TRBV7-2	TRBJ2-7	TGTGCCAGCAGCTTACCTAGCGGGGCTACCTACGAGCAGTACTTC	CASSLPSGATYEQYF
.	.	TRBV30	TRBJ2-7	TGTGCCTGGAGTGGAGACAGTGACGCGTGGTACGAGCAGTACTTC	CAWSGDSDAWYEQYF
.	few	TRBV11-3	TRBJ2-7	TGTGCCAGCAGCTCCCCTAGGACTTGGGAGCAGTACTTC	CASSSPRTWEQYF
.	.	TRBV20-1	TRBJ1-5	TGCAGTGCGGTAGGGACTTCGCTTAGCAATCAGCCCCAGCATTTT	CSAVGTSLSNQPQHF
TRBD2	once	TRBV11-3	TRBJ2-5	TGTGCCAGCAGCCCAGGAGGGACTAGGGGGGAGACCCAGTACTTC	CASSPGGTRGETQYF
TRBD1	.	TRBV7-8	TRBJ2-3	TGTGCCAGCACAATGCCTCGGGACAGGGGCACAGATACGCAGTATTTT	CASTMPRDRGTDTQYF
.	.	TRBV5-1	TRBJ2-7	TGCGCCAGCAGCTTGGCGTACAGCTCCTACGAGCAGTACTTC	CASSLAYSSYEQYF
.	few	TRBV10-3	TRBJ1-5	TGTGCCATCAGTGGGGGCAGGAACAATCAGCCCCAGCATTTT	CAISGGRNNQPQHF
TRBD1	.	TRBV15	TRBJ1-3	TGTGCCACCAGCTCGACAGGGATCAGCTCTGGAAACACCATATATTTT	CATSSTGISSGNTIYF
.	.	TRBV6-5	TRBJ2-1	TGTGCCAGCAGTTACAAGGCCAGGAATTATGAGCAGTTCTTC	CASSYKARNYEQFF
TRBD1	.	TRBV5-1	TRBJ2-1	TGCGCCAGCCCCCCCGGACGGGACAGGGTCCACAATGAGCAGTTCTTC	CASPPGRDRVHNEQFF
TRBD2	.	TRBV7-2	TRBJ2-3	TGTGCCAGCAGCTTTATGGGACTAGCCGCAGATACGCAGTATTTT	CASSFMGLAADTQYF
TRBD1	few	TRBV12-3/TRBV12-4	TRBJ1-5	TGTGCCAGCAGGGGGACAGGGCTTCAGCCCCAGCATTTT	CASRGTGLQPQHF
.	few	TRBV10-3	TRBJ2-7	TGTGCCATCAGACCCTCTCCCGCTCCGGCAACCTACGAGCAGTACTTC	CAIRPSPAPATYEQYF
.	.	TRBV6-5	TRBJ1-1	TGTGCCAGTCAGAGGGGCCCGACAGGGAACACTGAAGCTTTCTTT	CASQRGPTGNTEAFF
TRBD2	.	TRBV6-2/TRBV6-3	TRBJ2-1	TGTGCCAGCAGTTACTCGACCTTAAGCGGGAGGGTTTCCTACAATGAGCAGTTCTTC	CASSYSTLSGRVSYNEQFF
.	.	TRBV5-4	TRBJ1-1	TGTGCCAGCAGCTTGGCGGGGCTGGGGAACACTGAAGCTTTCTTT	CASSLAGLGNTEAFF
.	few	TRBV7-9	TRBJ2-1	TGTGCCAGCAGCTTAGAGGAGGGGTGGATCTTC	CASSLEEGWIF
.	.	TRBV5-1	TRBJ1-1	TGCGCCAGCAGCTTGTCCGGCAGATTGAACACTGAAGCTTTCTTT	CASSLSGRLNTEAFF
TRBD1	few	TRBV12-3/TRBV12-4	TRBJ2-1	TGTGCCAGCAGTTTATCCAGGGGGCGGTTCTTC	CASSLSRGRFF
.	.	TRBV6-2/TRBV6-3	TRBJ2-1	TGTGCCAGCAGTTATCTCACAGGGCCGAAGGACAATGAGCAGTTCTTC	CASSYLTGPKDNEQFF
.	.	TRBV30	TRBJ1-1	TGTGCCTGGAGTATAGGCAGGCTCACTGAAGCTTTCTTT	CAWSIGRLTEAFF